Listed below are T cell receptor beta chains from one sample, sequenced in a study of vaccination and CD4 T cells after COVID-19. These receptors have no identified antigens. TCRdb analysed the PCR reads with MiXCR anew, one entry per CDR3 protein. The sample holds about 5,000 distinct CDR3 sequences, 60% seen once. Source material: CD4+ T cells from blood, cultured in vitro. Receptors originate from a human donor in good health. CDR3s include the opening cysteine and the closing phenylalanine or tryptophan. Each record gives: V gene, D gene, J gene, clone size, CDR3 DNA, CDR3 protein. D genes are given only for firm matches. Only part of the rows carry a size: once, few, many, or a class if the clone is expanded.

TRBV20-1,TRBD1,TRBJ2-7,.,TGCAGTGCTAGAGGGACAGGGCAGGCAGGGTGGTCCTACGAGCAGTACTTC,CSARGTGQAGWSYEQYF
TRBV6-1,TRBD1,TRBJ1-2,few,TGTGCCAGCAGTCTGGGACAGGGAAGTCTCCTAAGCTATGGCTACACCTTC,CASSLGQGSLLSYGYTF
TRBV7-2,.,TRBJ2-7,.,TGTGCCAGCAGCTTAATCAGGGCCCGGTACGAGCAGTACTTC,CASSLIRARYEQYF
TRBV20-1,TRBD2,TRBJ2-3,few,TGCAGTGCCACTCGCATCAGTGGAGCGGGAGTTGGCACAGATACGCAGTATTTT,CSATRISGAGVGTDTQYF
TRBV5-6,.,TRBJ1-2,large,TGTGCCAGCACCGTGGGATGGGGGCAGGACTATGGCTACACCTTC,CASTVGWGQDYGYTF
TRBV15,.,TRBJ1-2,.,TGTGCCACCAGCAGAGATCGGGCAGCCGCAATTAACTATGGCTACACCTTC,CATSRDRAAAINYGYTF
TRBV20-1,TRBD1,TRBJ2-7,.,TGCAGTGCCTCCGGACAGGGCTACGAGCAGTACTTC,CSASGQGYEQYF
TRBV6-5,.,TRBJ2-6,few,TGTGCCAGCAGTTATTGGGTGGGCAGTGGGGCCAACGTCCTGACTTTC,CASSYWVGSGANVLTF
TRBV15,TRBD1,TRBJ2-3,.,TGTGCCACCAGCAGGGGACAGGGGGGAAGCACAGATAAGCAGTATTTT,CATSRGQGGSTDKQYF
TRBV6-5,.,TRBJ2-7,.,TGTGCCAGCAGTTACACCCGTGTCGGGGTCCCTTACGAGCAGTACTTC,CASSYTRVGVPYEQYF
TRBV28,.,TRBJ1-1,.,TGTGCCAGCAGTCCCCCCCAGGGGAACACTGAAGCTTTCTTT,CASSPPQGNTEAFF
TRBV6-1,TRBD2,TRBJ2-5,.,TGTGCCAGCAATCCCAACGGGGGGGGCGGCGAGACCCAGTACTTC,CASNPNGGGGETQYF
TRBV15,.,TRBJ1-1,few,TGTGCCACCACTCCGGGGCGGGGGGGGAACACTGAAGCTTTCTTT,CATTPGRGGNTEAFF
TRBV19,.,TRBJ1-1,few,TGTGCCAGTGAGGGGGGGTTCACTGAAGCTTTCTTT,CASEGGFTEAFF
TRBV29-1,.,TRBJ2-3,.,TGCAGCGTGGAAGGGACCCTATCCGCGGATACGCAGTATTTT,CSVEGTLSADTQYF
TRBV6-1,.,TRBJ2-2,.,TGTGCCAGCAGTACAGGGTTGTCGAACACCGGGGAGCTGTTTTTT,CASSTGLSNTGELFF
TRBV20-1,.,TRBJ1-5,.,TGCAGTGCTAGGGCCCGACAGATGGGTGGTAGGAATCAGCCCCAGCATTTT,CSARARQMGGRNQPQHF
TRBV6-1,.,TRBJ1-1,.,TGTGCCAGCACGATTGGAACAGAGGCTTTCTTT,CASTIGTEAFF
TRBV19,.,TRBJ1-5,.,TGTGCCAGTAGGGGACAAGGTGGGGGGTATAGCAATCAGCCCCAGCATTTT,CASRGQGGGYSNQPQHF
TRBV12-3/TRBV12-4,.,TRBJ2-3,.,TGTGCCAGCAGGACCACAAATTCCCCAGATACGCAGTATTTT,CASRTTNSPDTQYF
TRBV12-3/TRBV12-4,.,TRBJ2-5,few,TGTGCCAGCAGTTTCGGGGGTGAGACCCAGTACTTC,CASSFGGETQYF
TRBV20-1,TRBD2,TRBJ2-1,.,TGCAGTGCGATGGGGCGGGAGGGGTACAATGAGCAGTTCTTC,CSAMGREGYNEQFF
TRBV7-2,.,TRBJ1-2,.,TGTGCCAGCAGCTTAGCCAACAGGGATACATATGGCTACACCTTC,CASSLANRDTYGYTF
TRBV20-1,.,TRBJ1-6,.,TGCAGTGCTAGATCTACGGGACACTATTCTTCACCCCTCCACTTT,CSARSTGHYSSPLHF
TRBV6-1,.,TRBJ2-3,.,TGTGCCAGCTTTACTTCGGAGGGTAGACCAGATACGCAGTATTTT,CASFTSEGRPDTQYF
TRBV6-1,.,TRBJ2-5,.,TGTGCCAGCAGTGAAGCGCTTCGTGGGGGGCGCCAGGAGACCCAGTACTTC,CASSEALRGGRQETQYF
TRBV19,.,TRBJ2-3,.,TGTGCCAGTAACACGGGCCCTAACACAGATACGCAGTATTTT,CASNTGPNTDTQYF
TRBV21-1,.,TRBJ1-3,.,TGTGCCAGCAGCAAAGGACGTGCGGGACAGTTAACCTCTGGAAACACCATATATTTT,CASSKGRAGQLTSGNTIYF
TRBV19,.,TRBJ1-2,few,TGTGCCAGTAGTATTACATCTAACTATGGCTACACCTTC,CASSITSNYGYTF
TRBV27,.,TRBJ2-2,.,TGTGCCAGCAGTTCCCGTATGTTGACAGGCGGGGAGCTGTTTTTT,CASSSRMLTGGELFF
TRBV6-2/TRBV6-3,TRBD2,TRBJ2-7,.,TGTGCCAGCAGTTTTAGCGGGGGTGACTCCTACGAGCAGTACTTC,CASSFSGGDSYEQYF
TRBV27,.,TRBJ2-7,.,TGTGCCAGCAGTTTATCTTCGTTCGGGGGGCCTTACGAGCAGTACTTC,CASSLSSFGGPYEQYF
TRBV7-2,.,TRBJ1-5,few,TGTGCCAGCAGCCTCCCCGGCTTTCAGCCCCAGCATTTT,CASSLPGFQPQHF
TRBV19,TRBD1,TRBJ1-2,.,TGTGCCAGTAGTATTATGGGACAGCTTAACTATGGCTACACCTTC,CASSIMGQLNYGYTF
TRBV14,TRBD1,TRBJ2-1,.,TGTGCCAGCAGCCAAGATAGAGGGGGCGCTTACAATGAGCAGTTCTTC,CASSQDRGGAYNEQFF
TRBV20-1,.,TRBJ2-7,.,TGCAGTGCTAGAGATCGAAGGGTAAACTCCTACGAGCAGTACTTC,CSARDRRVNSYEQYF
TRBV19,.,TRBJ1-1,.,TGTGCCAGTAGTATAACTACGGCTGTAACTGAAGCTTTCTTT,CASSITTAVTEAFF
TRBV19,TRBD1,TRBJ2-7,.,TGTGCCAGTAGTCACCTTAGCCGGACAGGGACAAACTACGAGCAGTACTTC,CASSHLSRTGTNYEQYF
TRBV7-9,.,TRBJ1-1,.,TGTGCCAGCAGCTTACGGGACGGTGACACTGAAGCTTTCTTT,CASSLRDGDTEAFF
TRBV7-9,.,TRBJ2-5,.,TGTGCCAGCAGCTTAACAGGGATCGGGGAGACCCAGTACTTC,CASSLTGIGETQYF
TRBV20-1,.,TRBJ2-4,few,TGCAGTGCCCGTCATAACCTAGCCAAAAACATTCAGTACTTC,CSARHNLAKNIQYF
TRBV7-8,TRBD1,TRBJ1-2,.,TGTGCCAGCAGCTTAGCCGGACAGGGAGGGGGCTACACCTTC,CASSLAGQGGGYTF
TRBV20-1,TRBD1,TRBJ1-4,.,TGCAGTGCTAGGATAACAGGGGGGCGTGAAAAACTGTTTTTT,CSARITGGREKLFF
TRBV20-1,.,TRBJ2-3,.,TGCAGTGCTAGAATTGGGACGGATACGCAGTATTTT,CSARIGTDTQYF
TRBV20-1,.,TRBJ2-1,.,TGCAGTGCTAGAGACACCTTGGATGAGCAGTTCTTC,CSARDTLDEQFF
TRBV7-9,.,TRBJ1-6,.,TGTGCCAGCAGCTTGGATTCACCCCTCCACTTT,CASSLDSPLHF
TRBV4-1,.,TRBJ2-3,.,TGCGCCAGCAGCCCACAGGGTATGGCAGATACGCAGTATTTT,CASSPQGMADTQYF